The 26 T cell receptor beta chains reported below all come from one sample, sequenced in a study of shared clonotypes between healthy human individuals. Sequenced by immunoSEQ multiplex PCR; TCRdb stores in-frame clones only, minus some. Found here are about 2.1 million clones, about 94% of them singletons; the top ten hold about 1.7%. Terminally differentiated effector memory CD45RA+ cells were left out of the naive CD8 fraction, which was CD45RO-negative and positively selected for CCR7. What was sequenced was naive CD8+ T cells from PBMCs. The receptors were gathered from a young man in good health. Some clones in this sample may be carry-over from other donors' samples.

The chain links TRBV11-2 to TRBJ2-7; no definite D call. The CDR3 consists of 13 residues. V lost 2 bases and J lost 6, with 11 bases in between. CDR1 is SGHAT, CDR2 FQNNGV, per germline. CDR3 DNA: TGTGCCAGCAGCTTATACTCTAACGGCGAGCAGTACTTC. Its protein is CASSLYSNGEQYF. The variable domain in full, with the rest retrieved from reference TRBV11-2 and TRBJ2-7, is EAGVAQSPRYKIIEKRQSVAFWCNPISGHATLYWYQQILGQGPKLLIQFQNNGVVDDSQLPKDRFSAERLKGVDSTLKIQPAKLEDSAVYLCASSLYSNGEQYFGPGTRLTVT.

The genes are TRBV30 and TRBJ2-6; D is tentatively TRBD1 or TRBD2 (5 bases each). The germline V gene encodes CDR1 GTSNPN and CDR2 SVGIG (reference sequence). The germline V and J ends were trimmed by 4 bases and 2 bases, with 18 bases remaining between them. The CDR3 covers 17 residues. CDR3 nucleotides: TGTGCCTGGATGACCGGGACCGACTGGACTGGGGCCAACGTCCTGACTTTC. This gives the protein CAWMTGTDWTGANVLTF.

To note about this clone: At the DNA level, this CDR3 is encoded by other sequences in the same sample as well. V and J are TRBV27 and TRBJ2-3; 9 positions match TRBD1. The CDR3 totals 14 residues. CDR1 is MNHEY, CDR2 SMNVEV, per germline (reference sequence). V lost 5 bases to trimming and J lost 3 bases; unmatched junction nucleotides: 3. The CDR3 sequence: CASSPGQGTDTQYF. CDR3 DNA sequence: TGTGCCAGCAGTCCGGGACAGGGAACAGATACGCAGTATTTT.

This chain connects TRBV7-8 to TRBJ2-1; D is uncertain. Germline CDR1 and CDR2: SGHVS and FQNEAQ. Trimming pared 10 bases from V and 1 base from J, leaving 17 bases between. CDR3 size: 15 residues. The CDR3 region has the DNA TGTGCCACCGTAAGTCAGGTGGGGTCCTACAATGAGCAGTTCTTC. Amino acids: CATVSQVGSYNEQFF.

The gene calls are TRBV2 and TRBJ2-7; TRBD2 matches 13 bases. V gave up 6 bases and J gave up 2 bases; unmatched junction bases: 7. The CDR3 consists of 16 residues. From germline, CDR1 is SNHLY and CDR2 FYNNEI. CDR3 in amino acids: CASRGLAGESPYEQYF. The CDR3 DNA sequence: TGTGCCAGCAGAGGACTAGCGGGAGAATCCCCCTACGAGCAGTACTTC.

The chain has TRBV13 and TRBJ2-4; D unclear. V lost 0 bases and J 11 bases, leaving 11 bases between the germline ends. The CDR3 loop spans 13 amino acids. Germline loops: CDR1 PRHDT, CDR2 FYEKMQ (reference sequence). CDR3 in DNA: TGTGCCAGCAGCTTAGGCCTCGACAAGCTTCAGTACTTC. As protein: CASSLGLDKLQYF.

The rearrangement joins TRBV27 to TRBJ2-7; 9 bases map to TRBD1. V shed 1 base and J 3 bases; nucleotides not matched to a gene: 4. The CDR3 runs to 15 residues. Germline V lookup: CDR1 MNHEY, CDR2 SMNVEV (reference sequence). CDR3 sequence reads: CASSLYGDRDYEQYF. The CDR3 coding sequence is TGTGCCAGCAGTTTATATGGGGACAGGGACTACGAGCAGTACTTC.

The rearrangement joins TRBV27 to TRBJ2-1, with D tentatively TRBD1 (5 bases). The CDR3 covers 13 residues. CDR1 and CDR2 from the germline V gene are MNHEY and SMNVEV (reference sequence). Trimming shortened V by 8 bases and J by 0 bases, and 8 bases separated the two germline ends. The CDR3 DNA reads TGTGCCAGCTCAGGGCCCTCCTACAATGAGCAGTTCTTC. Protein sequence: CASSGPSYNEQFF.

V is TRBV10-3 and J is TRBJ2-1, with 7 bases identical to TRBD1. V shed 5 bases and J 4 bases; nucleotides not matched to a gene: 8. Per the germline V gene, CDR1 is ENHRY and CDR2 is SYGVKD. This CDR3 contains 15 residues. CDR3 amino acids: CAISTPSTGYNEQFF. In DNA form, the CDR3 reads TGTGCCATCAGTACCCCGTCGACAGGGTACAATGAGCAGTTCTTC.

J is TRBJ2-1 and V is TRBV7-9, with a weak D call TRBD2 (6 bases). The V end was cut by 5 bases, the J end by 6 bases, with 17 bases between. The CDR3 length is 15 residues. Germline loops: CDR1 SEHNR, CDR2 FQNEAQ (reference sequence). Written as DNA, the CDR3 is TGTGCCAGCAGCCAAGGACTACACCTCTTCAATGAGCAGTTCTTC. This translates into CASSQGLHLFNEQFF.

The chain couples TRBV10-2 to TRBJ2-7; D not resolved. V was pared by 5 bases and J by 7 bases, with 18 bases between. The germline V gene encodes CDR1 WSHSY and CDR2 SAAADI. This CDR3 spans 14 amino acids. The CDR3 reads CASSQTHPTEEQYF. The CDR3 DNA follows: TGCGCCAGCAGTCAGACACACCCAACGGAGGAGCAGTACTTC.

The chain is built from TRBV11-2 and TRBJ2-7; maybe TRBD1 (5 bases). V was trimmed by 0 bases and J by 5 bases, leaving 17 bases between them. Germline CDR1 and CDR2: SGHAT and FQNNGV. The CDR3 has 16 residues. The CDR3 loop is CASSLDLPGMQHEQYF. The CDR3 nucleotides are TGTGCCAGCAGCTTAGATCTCCCAGGGATGCAGCACGAGCAGTACTTC.

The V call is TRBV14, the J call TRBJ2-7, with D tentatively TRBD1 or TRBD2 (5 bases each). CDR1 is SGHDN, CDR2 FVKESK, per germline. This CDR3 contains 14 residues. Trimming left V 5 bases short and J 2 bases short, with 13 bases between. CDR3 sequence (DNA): TGTGCCAGCAGCGCTAGCCTGGGGGCCTACGAGCAGTACTTC. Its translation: CASSASLGAYEQYF.

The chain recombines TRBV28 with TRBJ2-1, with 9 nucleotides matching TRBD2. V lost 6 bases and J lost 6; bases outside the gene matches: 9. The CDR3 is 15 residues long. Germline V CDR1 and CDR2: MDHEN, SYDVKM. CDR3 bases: TGTGCCAGCAGCCGCCTTTTAGCGGGAGTCAATGAGCAGTTCTTC. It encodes CASSRLLAGVNEQFF.

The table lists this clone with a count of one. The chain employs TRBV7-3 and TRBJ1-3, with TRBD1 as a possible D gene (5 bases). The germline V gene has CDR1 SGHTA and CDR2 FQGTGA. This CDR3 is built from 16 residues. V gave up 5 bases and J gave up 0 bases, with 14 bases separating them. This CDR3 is CASSQTGGASGNTIYF. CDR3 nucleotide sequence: TGTGCCAGCAGCCAAACCGGCGGGGCCTCTGGAAACACCATATATTTT.

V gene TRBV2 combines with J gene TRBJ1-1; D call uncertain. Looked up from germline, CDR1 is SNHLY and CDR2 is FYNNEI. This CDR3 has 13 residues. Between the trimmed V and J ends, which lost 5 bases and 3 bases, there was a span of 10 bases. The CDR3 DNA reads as TGTGCCAGCAGTCCCCCGCCTGACACTGAAGCTTTCTTT. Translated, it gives CASSPPPDTEAFF.

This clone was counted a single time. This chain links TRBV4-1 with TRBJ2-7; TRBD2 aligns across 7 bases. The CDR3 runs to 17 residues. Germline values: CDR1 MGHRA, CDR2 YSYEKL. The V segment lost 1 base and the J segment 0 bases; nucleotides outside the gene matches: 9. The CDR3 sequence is CASSQGAGGYSSYEQYF. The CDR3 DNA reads TGCGCCAGCAGCCAAGGTGCCGGGGGGTACAGCTCCTACGAGCAGTACTTC.

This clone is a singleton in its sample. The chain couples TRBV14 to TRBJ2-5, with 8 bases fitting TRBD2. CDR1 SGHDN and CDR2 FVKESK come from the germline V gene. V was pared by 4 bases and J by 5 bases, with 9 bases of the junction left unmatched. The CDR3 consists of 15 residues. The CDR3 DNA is TGTGCCAGCAGCCCAACGGGACTAGTTGGGGAGACCCAGTACTTC. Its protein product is CASSPTGLVGETQYF.

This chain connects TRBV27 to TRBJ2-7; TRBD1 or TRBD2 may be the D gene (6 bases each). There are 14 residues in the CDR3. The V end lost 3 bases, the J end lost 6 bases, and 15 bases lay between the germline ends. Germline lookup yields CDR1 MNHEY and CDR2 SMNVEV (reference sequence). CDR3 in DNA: TGTGCCAGCAGTTTTTCCCCACAGGGAGGCGAGCAGTACTTC. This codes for CASSFSPQGGEQYF.

The CDR3 loop is CASSLASCRANYGYTF. In DNA form, the CDR3 reads TGTGCCAGCAGCTTGGCTAGTTGCAGGGCGAACTATGGCTACACCTTC. The chain joins TRBV11-3 to TRBJ1-2; perhaps TRBD1 as D (5 bases). This CDR3 spans 16 amino acids. V was clipped by 3 bases and J by 2 bases, with 16 bases between them. The germline gives CDR1 SGHNT, CDR2 YENEEA.

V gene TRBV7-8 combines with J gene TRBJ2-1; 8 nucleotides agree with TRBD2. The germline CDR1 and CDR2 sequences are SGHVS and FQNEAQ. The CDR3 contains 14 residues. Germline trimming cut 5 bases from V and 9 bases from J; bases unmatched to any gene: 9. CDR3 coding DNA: TGTGCCAGCAGCCCAGCGGGGGTAGCGCGTGAGCAGTTCTTC. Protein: CASSPAGVAREQFF.

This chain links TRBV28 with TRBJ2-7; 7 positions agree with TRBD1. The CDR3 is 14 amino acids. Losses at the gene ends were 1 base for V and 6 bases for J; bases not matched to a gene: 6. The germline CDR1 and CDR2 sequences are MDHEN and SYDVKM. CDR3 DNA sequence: TGTGCCAGCAGTTTATTGACAGGGTCCGGCGAGCAGTACTTC. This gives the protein CASSLLTGSGEQYF.

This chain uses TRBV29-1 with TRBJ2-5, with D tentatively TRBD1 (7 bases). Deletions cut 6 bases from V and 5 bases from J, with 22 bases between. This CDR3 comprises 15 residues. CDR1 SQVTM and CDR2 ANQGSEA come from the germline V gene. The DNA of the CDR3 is TGCAGCGTGGTGCACGGAGGGGGCGCGGGGGAGACCCAGTACTTC. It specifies CSVVHGGGAGETQYF.

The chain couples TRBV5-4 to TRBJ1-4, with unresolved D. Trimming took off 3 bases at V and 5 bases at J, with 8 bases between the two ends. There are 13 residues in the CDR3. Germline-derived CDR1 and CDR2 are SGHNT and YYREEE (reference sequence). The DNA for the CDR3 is TGTGCCAGCAGCTATGGCCAAAATGAAAAACTGTTTTTT. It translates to CASSYGQNEKLFF.

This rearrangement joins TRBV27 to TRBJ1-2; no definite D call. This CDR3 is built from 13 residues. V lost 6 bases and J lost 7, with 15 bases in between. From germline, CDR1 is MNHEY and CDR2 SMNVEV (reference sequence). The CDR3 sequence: CASRSLGSGGYTF. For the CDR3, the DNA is TGTGCCAGCAGGTCCCTTGGCTCGGGTGGCTACACCTTC.

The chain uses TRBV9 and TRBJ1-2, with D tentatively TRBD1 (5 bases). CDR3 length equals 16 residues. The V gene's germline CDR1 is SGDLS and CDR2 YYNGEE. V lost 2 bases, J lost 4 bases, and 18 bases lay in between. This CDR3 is CASSVEGTGFGYGYTF. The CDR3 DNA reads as TGTGCCAGCAGCGTCGAGGGGACGGGCTTCGGCTATGGCTACACCTTC. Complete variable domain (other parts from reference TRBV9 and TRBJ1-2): DSGVTQTPKHLITATGQRVTLRCSPRSGDLSVYWYQQSLDQGLQFLIQYYNGEERAKGNILERFSAQQFPDLHSELNLSSLELGDSALYFCASSVEGTGFGYGYTFGSGTRLTVV.